This passage covers 25 T cell receptor beta chains from one sample sequenced in a study of T-cell memory formation after mild COVID-19. Via MiXCR, TCRdb re-called the 5' RACE reads, giving one row per CDR3 protein. The sample records 120,000 or so distinct CDR3 sequences, approximately 6.2% being singletons. The sample taken for sequencing was PBMCs or a T cell subset sorted from them (not recorded which). The receptors come from an adult woman who had mild COVID-19 (a few samples of this study predate the infection). Cell type and time point are not known.

This clonotype was detected a few times. The chain has TRBV12-3 or TRBV12-4 and TRBJ1-1; D is unclear. Trimming removed 2 bases at V and 2 bases at J, with 12 bases between. The CDR3 runs 15 residues. CDR3 sequence (DNA): TGTGCCAGCAGTTTAAAGAGCCAGCGAAACACTGAAGCTTTCTTT. Translating gives CASSLKSQRNTEAFF.

This clonotype has a handful of counts. The chain is built from TRBV6-1 and TRBJ1-1; D possibly corresponds to TRBD1 (6 bases). This CDR3 contains 14 residues. Germline V gene lookup returns CDR1 MNHNS and CDR2 SASEGT. The V end lost 7 bases, the J end lost 0 bases, and 12 bases lay between the germline ends. DNA of the CDR3: TGTGCCAGCATGTGGGGGCCACTGAACACTGAAGCTTTCTTT. Translation gives CASMWGPLNTEAFF.

This clonotype has at least ten counts. This chain links TRBV19 with TRBJ2-2, with D possibly matching TRBD1 (6 bases). This CDR3 is built from 11 residues. Germline values: CDR1 LNHDA, CDR2 SQIVND (reference sequence). V lost 8 bases and J 7 bases, leaving 8 bases between the germline ends. The CDR3 spells CASGQLGELFF. In DNA, the CDR3 is TGTGCCAGTGGACAGCTCGGGGAGCTGTTTTTT.

The sample holds many counts of this clonotype. V usage is TRBV12-3 or TRBV12-4 and J usage is TRBJ2-1; 9 positions agree with TRBD2. V shed 2 bases and J 1 base; nucleotides not matched to a gene: 6. The CDR3 runs 17 residues. This CDR3 is CASSLPGTSWSYNEQFF. CDR3 nucleotide sequence: TGTGCCAGCAGTTTACCGGGGACTAGCTGGTCCTACAATGAGCAGTTCTTC.

V usage is TRBV18 and J usage is TRBJ2-7, with D perhaps matching TRBD2 (6 bases). Trimming cost V 3 bases and J 2 bases, with 20 bases left between them. The CDR3 runs 17 residues. Germline CDR1 is KGHSH and CDR2 is LQKENI. The CDR3 reads CASSPSPGLLMTYEQYF. In nucleotides, the CDR3 is TGTGCCAGCTCACCGTCTCCGGGACTCCTTATGACCTACGAGCAGTACTTC.

This clonotype was seen more than once but under ten times. V usage is TRBV7-9 and J usage is TRBJ2-3, with 7 positions matching TRBD2. Germline CDR1 and CDR2: SEHNR and FQNEAQ (reference sequence). There are 16 residues in the CDR3. V trimming: 5 bases; J trimming: 5 bases; junction bases outside the gene matches: 13. CDR3 DNA sequence: TGTGCCAGCAGCCCGGGAGCGGGACTTCGGGAAGATACGCAGTATTTT. As protein: CASSPGAGLREDTQYF.

The chain carries TRBV12-3 or TRBV12-4 and TRBJ1-5, with D possibly matching TRBD1 (5 bases). The CDR3 consists of 14 residues. Trimming stripped 3 bases from V and 5 bases from J, with 11 bases between. DNA of the CDR3: TGTGCCAGCAGTTTCAGTACAGGAGATCAGCCCCAGCATTTT. Its protein is CASSFSTGDQPQHF.

This clonotype came up a few times. This chain uses TRBV12-3 or TRBV12-4 with TRBJ1-1; TRBD1 agrees at 9 bases. V dropped 6 bases and J dropped 5; count of bases not matched to a gene: 13. The CDR3 is 16 amino acids. CDR3 amino acids: CASSSPAGTGQTEAFF. The CDR3 DNA is TGTGCCAGCAGCTCGCCCGCGGGGACAGGGCAAACTGAAGCTTTCTTT.

This sequence joins TRBV20-1 and TRBJ2-7; 9 nucleotides agree with TRBD2. CDR1 and CDR2 from the germline V gene are DFQATT and SNEGSKA (reference sequence). This CDR3 comprises 17 residues. With 6 bases clipped from V and 0 bases from J, the junction kept 15 bases outside the gene matches. The DNA for the CDR3 is TGCAGTGCCACCGGGAGCGGGGGGTTATTGAGCTCCTACGAGCAGTACTTC. The encoded protein is CSATGSGGLLSSYEQYF.

V is TRBV2 and J is TRBJ2-4; the D is unclear. Deletions cut 4 bases from V and 4 bases from J, with 8 bases between. CDR1 is SNHLY, CDR2 FYNNEI, per germline. The CDR3 totals 13 residues. The chain's CDR3 is CASSGQLKNIQYF. The CDR3 DNA sequence: TGTGCCAGCAGTGGACAACTAAAAAACATTCAGTACTTC.

The chain carries TRBV24-1 and TRBJ2-3, with a tentative D call TRBD1 (6 bases). The CDR3 is made up of 16 amino acids. Germline CDR1 KGHDR, CDR2 SFDVKD. The ends were cut back, 0 bases at V and 4 bases at J, with 13 bases in the middle. The chain's CDR3 is CATSDLKGVPADTQYF. CDR3 nucleotide sequence: TGTGCCACCAGTGATTTGAAGGGGGTCCCCGCAGATACGCAGTATTTT.

This clonotype was seen many times. The chain uses TRBV12-3 or TRBV12-4 and TRBJ2-5, with TRBD1 identical over 11 bases. With 5 bases clipped from V and 4 bases from J, the junction kept 12 bases outside the gene matches. The CDR3 is 17 amino acids. The chain's CDR3 is CASSPTGTGGRGETQYF. For the CDR3, the DNA is TGTGCCAGCAGTCCCACCGGGACAGGGGGTAGAGGAGAGACCCAGTACTTC.

This clonotype was detected a few times. The chain employs TRBV10-3 and TRBJ1-2; TRBD1 is a possible D gene (6 bases). The CDR3 loop spans 12 amino acids. Trimming took 4 bases from V and 6 from J, leaving 9 bases between them. The germline V gene encodes CDR1 ENHRY and CDR2 SYGVKD. The CDR3 DNA sequence: TGTGCCATCAGTGTGGGGGGCCATGGCTACACCTTC. This codes for CAISVGGHGYTF.

This chain joins TRBV7-2 and TRBJ1-5; a possible D gene is TRBD1 (6 bases). This CDR3 contains 16 residues. V was pared by 0 bases and J by 7 bases, with 16 bases between. Germline V gene lookup returns CDR1 SGHTA and CDR2 FQGNSA. The CDR3 here is CASSLAGGAVKQPQHF. In DNA, the CDR3 is TGTGCCAGCAGCTTAGCTGGGGGGGCGGTTAAGCAGCCCCAGCATTTT.

This clonotype was detected ten times or more. The V and J genes are TRBV6-5 and TRBJ2-5; a possible D gene is TRBD2 (6 bases). The CDR3 spans 16 residues. Between the trimmed V and J ends, which lost 4 bases and 7 bases, there was a span of 22 bases. Per the germline V gene, CDR1 is MNHEY and CDR2 is SVGAGI. The CDR3 region is CASSSKPGLQGGTQYF. The CDR3 nucleotides read TGTGCCAGCAGTTCTAAACCGGGACTTCAGGGAGGGACCCAGTACTTC.

This clonotype was counted once. A read error may produce the germline difference seen at one junction end. The genes are TRBV3-1 and TRBJ1-3; D call uncertain. CDR1 and CDR2 from the germline V gene are LGHDT and YNNKEL (reference sequence). There are 13 residues in the CDR3. The CDR3 coding sequence is TGTGCCAGCAGCCAGGGCCCGGGAAGCACCATATATTTT. Residues: CASSQGPGSTIYF.

This clonotype was seen more than once but under ten times. This chain connects TRBV4-1 to TRBJ2-3; 10 bases agree with TRBD2. V trimming: 5 bases; J trimming: 3 bases; junction bases outside the gene matches: 8. CDR1 and CDR2 (germline): MGHRA, YSYEKL. CDR3 length: 16 amino acids. The CDR3, as DNA: TGCGCCAGCAGCGTCAGAGCTAGCGGGGGAACAGATACGCAGTATTTT. It is translated as CASSVRASGGTDTQYF.

The sample holds a few counts of this clonotype. The chain joins TRBV6-1 to TRBJ2-7, with 8 bases matching TRBD1. Germline CDR1 is MNHNS and CDR2 is SASEGT. V shed 2 bases and J 6 bases; nucleotides not matched to a gene: 3. The CDR3 extends over 13 amino acids. The CDR3: CASSEWTGREQYF. As DNA, the CDR3 is TGTGCCAGCAGTGAATGGACAGGGCGCGAGCAGTACTTC.

The V call is TRBV7-2, the J call TRBJ2-7, with TRBD1 as a possible D gene (6 bases). The CDR3 has 13 residues. The V gene lost 1 base and the J gene lost 6 bases, with 10 bases spanning the gap. Per germline, CDR1 SGHTA and CDR2 FQGNSA. CDR3 sequence reads: CASSLEIGGEQYF. The CDR3 DNA is TGTGCCAGCAGCTTAGAAATAGGGGGCGAGCAGTACTTC.

The rearrangement uses TRBV27 and TRBJ2-1, with a weak D call TRBD2 (5 bases). V was clipped by 2 bases and J by 1 base, with 12 bases between them. The germline gives CDR1 MNHEY, CDR2 SMNVEV (reference sequence). The CDR3 length is 16 residues. In DNA, the CDR3 is TGTGCCAGCAGTTTAAGGCGGGCGGCTTCCTACAATGAGCAGTTCTTC. Residues: CASSLRRAASYNEQFF.

This clonotype was observed a few times. This chain links TRBV15 with TRBJ2-7, with a possible D match to TRBD2 (5 bases). Germline CDR1 and CDR2: LNHNV and YYDKDF (reference sequence). V was trimmed by 5 bases and J by 4 bases, leaving 9 bases between them. This CDR3 comprises 12 residues. In nucleotides, the CDR3 is TGTGCCACCAGCCCTGGAGGATACGAGCAGTACTTC. Translation gives CATSPGGYEQYF.

This clonotype was found many times. The genes are TRBV12-3 or TRBV12-4 and TRBJ2-5; D is unresolved. This CDR3 is built from 12 residues. V was shortened by 2 bases and J by 4 bases, with 5 bases between the two germline ends. In nucleotides, the CDR3 is TGTGCCAGCAGTTTATTCGGAGAGACCCAGTACTTC. As protein: CASSLFGETQYF.

This clonotype was picked up a small number of times. CDR3 loop: CASGLDRGRNYGYTF. Written as DNA, the CDR3 is TGCGCCAGCGGCTTGGACAGGGGTCGAAACTATGGCTACACCTTC. The chain joins TRBV4-1 to TRBJ1-2, with 9 nucleotides matching TRBD1. The germline V gene encodes CDR1 MGHRA and CDR2 YSYEKL. V shed 8 bases, J shed 2 bases, and the junction held 9 bases outside the gene matches. This CDR3 comprises 15 residues.

This clonotype has a handful of counts. The chain has TRBV10-3 and TRBJ2-5, with D maybe TRBD2 (5 bases). Germline V CDR1 and CDR2: ENHRY, SYGVKD. CDR3 length: 15 amino acids. V lost 0 bases and J 4 bases, leaving 12 bases between the germline ends. CDR3 sequence: CAISESGGGAETQYF. For the CDR3, the DNA is TGTGCCATCAGTGAGTCGGGCGGAGGAGCAGAGACCCAGTACTTC.

This clonotype was seen a few times. J is TRBJ1-2 and V is TRBV6-5; D perhaps matches TRBD1 (6 bases). The V end was cut by 0 bases, the J end by 6 bases, with 17 bases between. The germline CDR1 and CDR2 sequences are MNHEY and SVGAGI. This CDR3 spans 16 amino acids. CDR3 residues: CASSYSSLRGSDGYTF. CDR3 bases: TGTGCCAGCAGTTACTCGTCCTTAAGGGGGTCGGATGGCTACACCTTC.